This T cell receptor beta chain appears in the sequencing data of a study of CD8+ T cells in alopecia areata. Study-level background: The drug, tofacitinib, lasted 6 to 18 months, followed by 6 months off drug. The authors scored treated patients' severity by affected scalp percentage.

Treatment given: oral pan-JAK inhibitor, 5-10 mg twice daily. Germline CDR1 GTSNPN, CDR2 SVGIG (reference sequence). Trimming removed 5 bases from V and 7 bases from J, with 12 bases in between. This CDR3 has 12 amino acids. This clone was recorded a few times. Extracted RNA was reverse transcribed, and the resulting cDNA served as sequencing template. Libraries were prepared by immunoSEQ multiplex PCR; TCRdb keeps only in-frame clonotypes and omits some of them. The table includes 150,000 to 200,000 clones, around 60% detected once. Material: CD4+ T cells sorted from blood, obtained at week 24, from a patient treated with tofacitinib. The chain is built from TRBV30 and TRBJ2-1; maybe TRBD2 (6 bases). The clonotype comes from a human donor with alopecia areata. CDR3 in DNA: TGTGCCTGGGGCCTTGGGGGGAATGAGCAGTTCTTC. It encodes CAWGLGGNEQFF.